These 12 T cell receptor beta chains originate from one sample sequenced in a study of early T cells in non-severe SARS-CoV-2 infection. TCRdb reprocessed the 5' RACE reads via MiXCR and lists one record per CDR3 protein. Seen here are about 50,000 distinct CDR3 sequences, about 12% observed once, and the top ten hold about 2.7%. The specimen comprised whole blood, sampled at baseline. These receptors were obtained from an adult who was a healthcare worker with PCR-confirmed SARS-CoV-2 infection or an uninfected control (not recorded which).

The chain couples TRBV5-1 to TRBJ2-7, with D hard to call. The CDR3 has 13 amino acids. In germline, CDR1 is SGHRS, CDR2 YFSETQ. The V end lost 1 base, the J end lost 4 bases, and 9 bases lay between the germline ends. CDR3 nucleotide sequence: TGCGCCAGCAGCTTGATCCAAGGGTACGAGCAGTACTTC. This codes for CASSLIQGYEQYF.

Within the sample, this clonotype is medium-sized. The gene calls are TRBV6-1 and TRBJ1-4; D uncertain. This CDR3 has 13 residues. Trimming pared 4 bases from V and 4 bases from J, leaving 7 bases between. Germline V gene data show CDR1 as MNHNS and CDR2 as SASEGT. CDR3 coding DNA: TGTGCCAGCAGTGCCGGGAATAATGAAAAACTGTTTTTT. This encodes CASSAGNNEKLFF.

The rearrangement joins TRBV11-2 to TRBJ2-3; 9 nucleotides align to TRBD1. The CDR3 is 14 amino acids. V was pared by 4 bases and J by 5 bases, with 4 bases of the junction left unmatched. Germline V gene sequence: CDR1 SGHAT, CDR2 FQNNGV. CDR3 DNA: TGTGCCAGCAGCTCCAGGACAGGGGTAGATACGCAGTATTTT. Its protein product is CASSSRTGVDTQYF.

This clonotype turned up a few times. This chain connects TRBV18 to TRBJ2-3, with 7 bases that match TRBD2. CDR1 and CDR2 from the germline V gene are KGHSH and LQKENI. The CDR3 length is 16 residues. The V and J ends lost 3 bases and 2 bases, in that order; junction bases with no gene match: 8. This chain's CDR3 is CASSPLSGTTTDTQYF. CDR3 DNA: TGTGCCAGCTCACCGCTCTCCGGGACTACCACAGATACGCAGTATTTT.

This clonotype was counted only a few times. The chain couples TRBV27 to TRBJ2-1, with 9 nucleotides matching TRBD2. Germline V gene data show CDR1 as MNHEY and CDR2 as SMNVEV (reference sequence). With 4 bases clipped from V and 0 bases from J, the junction kept 7 bases outside the gene matches. CDR3 length equals 17 residues. The CDR3 here is CASSSRGAGGSYNEQFF. The CDR3, as DNA: TGTGCCAGCAGTTCCCGGGGAGCGGGAGGCTCCTACAATGAGCAGTTCTTC.

V is TRBV15 and J is TRBJ1-2; 7 bases map to TRBD1. J lost 0 bases, V lost 7 bases, and 5 bases had no gene match. The CDR3 runs to 14 residues. Germline V gene lookup returns CDR1 LNHNV and CDR2 YYDKDF (reference sequence). The CDR3: CATNRDSTNYGYTF. As DNA, the CDR3 is TGTGCCACCAACCGGGACAGCACTAACTATGGCTACACCTTC.

The DNA of the CDR3 is TGCGCCAGCAGCTTGGTGATGTTAGGGGACCTCTCTGGAAACACCATATATTTT. It codes for CASSLVMLGDLSGNTIYF. The J gene is TRBJ1-3, the V gene TRBV5-1, with D tentatively TRBD1 (5 bases). Looked up from germline, CDR1 is SGHRS and CDR2 is YFSETQ. CDR3 length equals 18 residues. The V end was cut by 0 bases, the J end by 0 bases, with 16 bases between.

This clonotype has ten or more counts. J is TRBJ1-2 and V is TRBV28, with D maybe TRBD1 (5 bases). This CDR3 comprises 13 residues. Deletions cut 2 bases from V and 4 bases from J, with 8 bases between. Per the germline V gene, CDR1 is MDHEN and CDR2 is SYDVKM. The CDR3 bases are TGTGCCAGCAGTTTACAGGGAATCTATGGCTACACCTTC. Translated: CASSLQGIYGYTF.

This clonotype was seen at least ten times. This chain joins TRBV7-9 and TRBJ1-5; the D gene is possibly TRBD1 (6 bases). Germline-derived CDR1 and CDR2 are SEHNR and FQNEAQ (reference sequence). Trimming took off 3 bases at V and 3 bases at J, with 12 bases between the two ends. The CDR3 extends over 15 amino acids. The CDR3 region is CASSLRGGPNQPQHF. As DNA, the CDR3 is TGTGCCAGCAGCTTGAGGGGGGGACCCAATCAGCCCCAGCATTTT. The whole variable domain, remainder taken from reference TRBV7-9 and TRBJ1-5, is DTGVSQNPRHKITKRGQNVTFRCDPISEHNRLYWYRQTLGQGPEFLTYFQNEAQLEKSRLLSDRFSAERPKGSFSTLEIQRTEQGDSAMYLCASSLRGGPNQPQHFGDGTRLSIL.

The rearrangement joins TRBV6-2 or TRBV6-3 to TRBJ2-1, with 7 bases that match TRBD2. V lost 4 bases, J lost 1 base, and 4 bases stayed unmatched. This CDR3 contains 15 residues. CDR1 and CDR2 (germline): MNHEY, SVGEGT. The CDR3 spells CASSLSGISYNEQFF. DNA of the CDR3: TGTGCCAGCAGTTTAAGCGGGATTTCCTACAATGAGCAGTTCTTC.

The chain carries TRBV9 and TRBJ2-1; 7 bases are a match to TRBD1. Trimming at V came to 3 bases and at J to 9 bases, leaving 6 bases not matched to a gene. Per germline, CDR1 SGDLS and CDR2 YYNGEE. The CDR3 covers 13 residues. The chain's CDR3 is CASSENRGSEQFF. The DNA for the CDR3 is TGTGCCAGCAGCGAGAACAGGGGAAGTGAGCAGTTCTTC.

This clonotype was counted ten times or more. The V and J genes are TRBV7-3 and TRBJ2-5; TRBD1 is a possible D gene (5 bases). V lost 4 bases and J lost 5, with 11 bases in between. The CDR3 covers 13 residues. The V gene's germline CDR1 is SGHTA and CDR2 FQGTGA. The DNA of the CDR3 is TGTGCCAGCAGCTCCAGGGTGGCGGAGACCCAGTACTTC. Its protein product is CASSSRVAETQYF.